Each of the 9 T cell receptor beta chains below was sequenced from the same sample in a study of human T cells and chemical hapten exposure. Via MiXCR, TCRdb re-called the RACE reads, giving one row per CDR3 protein. Of about 45,000 distinct CDR3 sequences in the sample, 3.5% to 4.5% were seen once. Time point given: healthy volunteer bleed at 2 weeks. The authors extracted total RNA from unfractionated whole blood. What was sequenced was whole blood. The receptors stem from a human donor in good health. Some clones in this sample may be carry-over from other donors' samples.

This clonotype was picked up many times. The V call is TRBV2, the J call TRBJ2-3; no clear D. Trimming stripped 3 bases from V and 1 base from J, with 8 bases between. This CDR3 is built from 14 residues. CDR1 is SNHLY and CDR2 is FYNNEI in the germline V gene. The CDR3 DNA reads as TGTGCCAGCAGTGATAGGGCCTGCACAGATACGCAGTATTTT. Translation gives CASSDRACTDTQYF.

This clonotype was seen ten or more times. This rearrangement joins TRBV28 to TRBJ2-3, with 7 bases identical to TRBD2. The CDR3 consists of 15 residues. Germline V CDR1 and CDR2: MDHEN, SYDVKM. The V gene end was trimmed by 3 bases and the J gene end by 3 bases; junction bases not matched to a gene: 6. The CDR3 region has the DNA TGTGCCAGCAGTTTCGGCGGGAGAGAAACAGATACGCAGTATTTT. The encoded protein is CASSFGGRETDTQYF.

This clonotype was seen ten or more times. V is TRBV7-3 and J is TRBJ2-1, with TRBD1 as a possible D gene (6 bases). V was pared by 5 bases and J by 9 bases, with 20 bases between. There are 15 residues in the CDR3. Germline CDR1 reads SGHTA; CDR2 reads FQGTGA. CDR3 DNA sequence: TGTGCCAGCAGCCGGACCTTAGGGGGAAACAGTGAGCAGTTCTTC. It translates to CASSRTLGGNSEQFF.

This clonotype was counted ten times or more. The gene calls are TRBV12-3 or TRBV12-4 and TRBJ2-1; 8 bases are shared with TRBD1. The CDR3 consists of 15 residues. V was pared by 6 bases and J by 7 bases, with 11 bases of the junction left unmatched. CDR3 sequence reads: CASSKDRVLGNEQFF. CDR3 nucleotides: TGTGCCAGCAGCAAGGACAGGGTTCTTGGGAATGAGCAGTTCTTC.

In its sample, this clonotype was seen a few times. V usage is TRBV28 and J usage is TRBJ1-5; D is unresolved. The CDR3 loop spans 17 amino acids. With 5 bases removed from V and 0 bases from J, the gap between germline ends came to 17 bases. Germline values: CDR1 MDHEN, CDR2 SYDVKM. CDR3 protein: CASSPTAHTHSNQPQHF. The CDR3 DNA is TGTGCCAGCAGTCCGACGGCCCACACCCATAGCAATCAGCCCCAGCATTTT.

The chain recombines TRBV29-1 with TRBJ2-3; D gene uncertain. V was shortened by 2 bases and J by 1 base, with 4 bases between the two germline ends. This CDR3 region has 12 residues. Germline V gene lookup returns CDR1 SQVTM and CDR2 ANQGSEA. CDR3 amino acids: CSVETGTDTQYF. CDR3 nucleotide sequence: TGCAGCGTTGAAACAGGCACAGATACGCAGTATTTT.

The table lists this clonotype with many counts. The rearrangement uses TRBV6-1 and TRBJ1-6, with D possibly TRBD1 on 6 matching bases. Between the trimmed V and J ends, which lost 2 bases and 14 bases, there was a span of 19 bases. The CDR3 has 15 amino acids. Germline values: CDR1 MNHNS, CDR2 SASEGT. The CDR3 sequence is CASSERRQASFTLHF. The CDR3 DNA reads TGTGCCAGCAGTGAAAGGCGACAGGCCTCGTTTACCCTCCACTTT.

This clonotype was counted ten times or more. The chain carries TRBV2 and TRBJ1-5; D remains ambiguous. CDR1 is SNHLY and CDR2 is FYNNEI in the germline V gene. Trimming removed 2 bases at V and 11 bases at J, with 7 bases between. This CDR3 has 11 amino acids. The CDR3 reads CASSERSAQHF. CDR3 bases: TGTGCCAGCAGTGAACGGTCGGCCCAGCATTTT.

In this sample, this clonotype turned up many times. V is TRBV20-1 and J is TRBJ2-3; D uncertain. The CDR3 is made up of 11 amino acids. V gave up 6 bases and J gave up 0 bases, with 4 bases separating them. Germline CDR1 is DFQATT and CDR2 is SNEGSKA (reference sequence). In DNA, the CDR3 is TGCAGTGCCACTAGCACAGATACGCAGTATTTT. Residues: CSATSTDTQYF.